The 9 T cell receptor beta chains listed next were all sequenced from one sample in a study of cytomegalovirus exposure and HLA in healthy donors. Both 60 Vbeta primers and 13 Jbeta primers went into the PCR. This table comes from immunoSEQ multiplex PCR, and its TCRdb copy is limited to in-frame clones, with some not included. The profile shows some 240,000 clones, 70% to 80% of them singletons. Sequencing used PBMCs. The receptors shown here come from a male donor in good health and CMV-seronegative.

The V gene is TRBV9, the J gene TRBJ2-7; D may be TRBD2 (5 bases). The CDR3 has 14 residues. The V end lost 3 bases, the J end lost 3 bases, and 13 bases lay between the germline ends. The germline V gene has CDR1 SGDLS and CDR2 YYNGEE. CDR3 residues: CASSATARDYEQYF. Here the CDR3 DNA reads TGTGCCAGCAGCGCGACGGCCCGGGACTACGAGCAGTACTTC.

This chain uses TRBV10-3 with TRBJ1-1; D is unresolved. The V gene lost 4 bases and the J gene lost 4 bases, with 10 bases spanning the gap. From germline, CDR1 is ENHRY and CDR2 SYGVKD. This CDR3 has 13 amino acids. The CDR3 here is CAISGDMSTEAFF. Here the CDR3 DNA reads TGTGCCATCAGTGGAGACATGAGCACTGAAGCTTTCTTT.

This chain uses TRBV4-1 with TRBJ2-2; TRBD1 matches 8 bases. The ends lost 0 bases at V and 7 bases at J; junction bases unmatched: 4. This CDR3 is 15 amino acids long. Germline V CDR1 and CDR2: MGHRA, YSYEKL. In DNA, the CDR3 is TGCGCCAGCAGCCAAGACCACAGGGGGTTCGGGGAGCTGTTTTTT. It encodes CASSQDHRGFGELFF.

The chain has TRBV25-1 and TRBJ2-5; D possibly corresponds to TRBD1 (6 bases). Trimming stripped 4 bases from V and 3 bases from J, with 12 bases between. Germline lookup yields CDR1 MGHDK and CDR2 SYGVNS. The CDR3 is 14 residues long. The CDR3 sequence: CASSVYGGKETQYF. Here the CDR3 DNA reads TGTGCCAGCAGTGTGTATGGGGGCAAAGAGACCCAGTACTTC.

V usage is TRBV6-1 and J usage is TRBJ1-2; D not certain. Trimming left V 3 bases short and J 8 bases short, with 13 bases between. The CDR3 length is 13 residues. Germline CDR1 and CDR2: MNHNS and SASEGT. CDR3 DNA sequence: TGTGCCAGCAGTGATGGACGATCGGGAGGCTACACCTTC. Translated: CASSDGRSGGYTF.

This clone was seen only a few times. Other DNA sequences of this sample code for an identical CDR3. The CDR3 bases are TGCGCCAGCAGCCCGGGGACAGTATCCTACGAGCAGTACTTC. Translated, it gives CASSPGTVSYEQYF. The chain joins TRBV5-1 to TRBJ2-7; 7 nucleotides agree with TRBD1. The CDR3 spans 14 residues. CDR1 and CDR2 from the germline V gene are SGHRS and YFSETQ. The V segment lost 4 bases and the J segment 1 base; nucleotides outside the gene matches: 5. Based on the CDR3 plus reference TRBV5-1 and TRBJ2-7, the full variable domain is KAGVTQTPRYLIKTRGQQVTLSCSPISGHRSVSWYQQTPGQGLQFLFEYFSETQRNKGNFPGRFSGRQFSNSRSEMNVSTLELGDSALYLCASSPGTVSYEQYFGPGTRLTVT.

This clone came up a few times. This chain joins TRBV4-2 and TRBJ2-7; no firm D call. V lost 3 bases, J lost 5 bases, and 11 bases lay in between. The CDR3 spans 13 residues. CDR1 and CDR2 (germline): LGHNA, YNFKEQ. Written as DNA, the CDR3 is TGTGCCAGCAGCCACGTCCGATCAGACGAGCAGTACTTC. This codes for CASSHVRSDEQYF.

V is TRBV28 and J is TRBJ2-7, with TRBD1 matching over 10 bases. Germline CDR1 and CDR2: MDHEN and SYDVKM. After removal of 8 bases from V and 1 base from J, the junction contained 8 bases not matched to a gene. CDR3 size: 15 residues. DNA for the CDR3: TGTGCCAGCGGGCGACAGGGGGCATTTTCCTACGAGCAGTACTTC. This sequence encodes CASGRQGAFSYEQYF. The full variable domain, its missing parts supplied by reference TRBV28 and TRBJ2-7, is DVKVTQSSRYLVKRTGEKVFLECVQDMDHENMFWYRQDPGLGLRLIYFSYDVKMKEKGDIPEGYSVSREKKERFSLILESASTNQTSMYLCASGRQGAFSYEQYFGPGTRLTVT.

The chain employs TRBV6-1 and TRBJ2-1; D perhaps matches TRBD2 (6 bases). Trimming took off 3 bases at V and 4 bases at J, with 16 bases between the two ends. Germline V lookup: CDR1 MNHNS, CDR2 SASEGT. This CDR3 is 16 amino acids long. As DNA, the CDR3 is TGTGCCAGCAGTGACGGTGTGAGGGACTTATACAATGAGCAGTTCTTC. Protein: CASSDGVRDLYNEQFF.